Following are 2 T cell receptor beta chains from one sample sequenced in a study of T cell responses to AZD1222 COVID-19 vaccine. Method: immunoSEQ multiplex PCR; TCRdb's copy keeps in-frame clones and lacks some. Of 150,000 or so clones in the sample, over 85% are singletons; the top ten hold approximately 20%. The sequencing here drew on peripheral blood, taken on day 0 of AZD1222 vaccination. These receptors all stem from an adult in good health.

V usage is TRBV5-4 and J usage is TRBJ1-2; TRBD1 agrees at 10 bases. CDR1 is SGHNT and CDR2 is YYREEE in the germline V gene (reference sequence). V gave up 3 bases and J gave up 8 bases; unmatched junction bases: 10. The CDR3 is 15 residues long. The CDR3, as DNA: TGTGCCAGCAGCTCGTTTGGACAGGGGGGACGGGGCTACACCTTC. Its translation is CASSSFGQGGRGYTF.

This clone was detected a few times. V gene TRBV7-9 combines with J gene TRBJ2-7; weak D call: TRBD1 (6 bases). This CDR3 has 15 amino acids. From germline, CDR1 is SEHNR and CDR2 FQNEAQ (reference sequence). The V gene lost 1 base and the J gene lost 0 bases, with 10 bases spanning the gap. In DNA, the CDR3 is TGTGCCAGCAGCTTAGGTCGACAGGCCTCCTACGAGCAGTACTTC. This encodes CASSLGRQASYEQYF.